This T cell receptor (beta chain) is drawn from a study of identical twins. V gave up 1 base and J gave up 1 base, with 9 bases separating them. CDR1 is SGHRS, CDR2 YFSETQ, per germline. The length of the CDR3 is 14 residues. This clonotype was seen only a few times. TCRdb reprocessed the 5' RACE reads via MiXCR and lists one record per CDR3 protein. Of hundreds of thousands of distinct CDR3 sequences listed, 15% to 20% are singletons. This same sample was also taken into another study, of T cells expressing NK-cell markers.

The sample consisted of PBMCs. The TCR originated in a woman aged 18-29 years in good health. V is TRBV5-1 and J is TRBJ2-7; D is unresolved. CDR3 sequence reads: CASSLSALSYEQYF. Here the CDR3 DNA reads TGCGCCAGCAGCTTGTCCGCCCTGTCCTACGAGCAGTACTTC.